The 26 T cell receptor beta chains presented below share a single source sample, sequenced in a study of control samples from healthy donors and cancer patients. Profiled with immunoSEQ multiplex PCR; TCRdb holds only in-frame clones, not every one. The sample yields about 84,000 clones, 91% seen once. The sequenced sample consisted of blood. The source of these receptors is a man aged 25-45 years in good health.

The chain joins TRBV3-1 (or the pseudogene TRBV3-2) to TRBJ2-3, with D possibly TRBD1 on 5 matching bases. V was clipped by 0 bases and J by 3 bases, with 10 bases between them. CDR1 is LGHDT and CDR2 is YNNKEL in the germline V gene (reference sequence). The CDR3 consists of 15 residues. The CDR3 loop is CASSQDWGPTDTQYF. CDR3 DNA: TGTGCCAGCAGCCAAGATTGGGGCCCAACAGATACGCAGTATTTT.

The V gene is TRBV18, the J gene TRBJ1-2, with D possibly being TRBD1 (5 bases). Germline loops: CDR1 KGHSH, CDR2 LQKENI. V lost 3 bases, J lost 4 bases, and 15 bases lay in between. The CDR3 is 15 amino acids. This chain's CDR3 is CASSPGTDSPYGYTF. The CDR3 coding sequence is TGTGCCAGCTCACCCGGCACCGACAGCCCCTATGGCTACACCTTC.

V usage is TRBV10-3 and J usage is TRBJ2-2; 13 nucleotides agree with TRBD2. The CDR3 totals 18 residues. Trimming at V came to 2 bases and at J to 9 bases, leaving 12 bases not matched to a gene. CDR1 and CDR2 (germline): ENHRY, SYGVKD. CDR3 coding DNA: TGTGCCATCAGTGAGCCTCGACTAGCGGGAGGTCAGAAGAGGGAGCTGTTTTTT. It encodes CAISEPRLAGGQKRELFF.

This clone was recorded a few times. The chain couples TRBV28 to TRBJ1-5; possible D gene TRBD1, 6 bases. Germline-derived CDR1 and CDR2 are MDHEN and SYDVKM. This CDR3 spans 13 amino acids. V lost 7 bases, J lost 3 bases, and 10 bases lay in between. This CDR3 is CASTRQVNQPQHF. CDR3 nucleotide sequence: TGTGCCAGCACCCGACAGGTCAATCAGCCCCAGCATTTT.

This sequence joins TRBV5-8 and TRBJ2-5; D uncertain. The CDR3 has 12 amino acids. Germline V gene sequence: CDR1 SGHTS, CDR2 YDEGEE. Trimming cost V 0 bases and J 1 base, with 1 base left between them. The DNA for the CDR3 is TGTGCCAGCAGCTTGGCCCAAGAGACCCAGTACTTC. Its translation is CASSLAQETQYF.

The J gene is TRBJ2-7, the V gene TRBV6-5; TRBD1 matches at 11 bases. The CDR3 has 15 residues. V shed 6 bases and J 5 bases; nucleotides not matched to a gene: 9. Germline V lookup: CDR1 MNHEY, CDR2 SVGAGI. CDR3 amino acids: CASRPGTGGFHEQYF. The CDR3 DNA reads TGTGCCAGCAGACCCGGGACAGGGGGGTTCCACGAGCAGTACTTC.

The chain joins TRBV7-9 to TRBJ1-3; no firm D call. In germline, CDR1 is SEHNR, CDR2 FQNEAQ (reference sequence). Trimming shortened V by 6 bases and J by 4 bases, and 7 bases separated the two germline ends. The CDR3 spans 12 residues. CDR3 nucleotide sequence: TGTGCCAGCAGTTTATACGGAAACACCATATATTTT. This translates into CASSLYGNTIYF.

V and J are TRBV4-1 and TRBJ2-5; D tentatively fits TRBD1 or TRBD2 (5 bases each). The CDR3 has 15 amino acids. Germline V gives CDR1 MGHRA, CDR2 YSYEKL. V shed 0 bases and J shed 5 bases, with 13 bases lying between them. The CDR3 region is CASSQEPEWGETQYF. As DNA, the CDR3 is TGCGCCAGCAGCCAAGAACCTGAGTGGGGGGAGACCCAGTACTTC.

This clone was counted between two and nine times. The chain combines TRBV27 with TRBJ1-5; the match to TRBD1 covers 10 bases. This CDR3 has 16 amino acids. Trimming at V came to 5 bases and at J to 0 bases, leaving 4 bases not matched to a gene. Per the germline V gene, CDR1 is MNHEY and CDR2 is SMNVEV (reference sequence). This CDR3 reads CASSPRDRGSNQPQHF. CDR3 DNA: TGTGCCAGCAGTCCTAGGGACAGGGGTAGCAATCAGCCCCAGCATTTT.

V is TRBV7-2 and J is TRBJ1-6; no definite D call. CDR3 length equals 12 residues. The V gene's germline CDR1 is SGHTA and CDR2 FQGNSA. With 5 bases removed from V and 7 bases from J, the gap between germline ends came to 6 bases. CDR3 in amino acids: CASSPVNSPLHF. The CDR3 DNA sequence: TGTGCCAGCAGCCCGGTCAATTCACCCCTCCACTTT.

The V gene is TRBV24-1, the J gene TRBJ2-3, with 7 bases identical to TRBD2. The trim removed 3 bases at V and 1 base at J, leaving 3 bases unmatched. The CDR3 loop spans 15 amino acids. In germline, CDR1 is KGHDR, CDR2 SFDVKD. The CDR3 sequence: CATSDGRERTDTQYF. In DNA form, the CDR3 reads TGTGCCACCAGTGATGGGCGGGAGCGCACAGATACGCAGTATTTT.

The rearrangement joins TRBV24-1 to TRBJ1-2; 7 bases are a match to TRBD1. Germline-derived CDR1 and CDR2 are KGHDR and SFDVKD. The V gene end was trimmed by 1 base and the J gene end by 8 bases; junction bases not matched to a gene: 3. CDR3 length: 13 residues. The DNA of the CDR3 is TGTGCCACCAGTGATTTCGGAGGGGGCGGCTACACCTTC. Translated, it gives CATSDFGGGGYTF.

The rearrangement joins TRBV11-2 to TRBJ2-1, with D possibly TRBD1 on 5 matching bases. The V end lost 3 bases, the J end lost 3 bases, and 12 bases lay between the germline ends. The CDR3 totals 15 residues. Germline CDR1 is SGHAT and CDR2 is FQNNGV. Here the CDR3 DNA reads TGTGCCAGCAGCTTGGCAGGGCAAGGCTACAATGAGCAGTTCTTC. Translated, it gives CASSLAGQGYNEQFF.

This clone was counted a single time. This sequence joins TRBV5-1 and TRBJ2-7; TRBD2 might be the D (5 bases). The CDR3 has 13 amino acids. The ends were cut back, 4 bases at V and 6 bases at J, with 14 bases in the middle. CDR1 SGHRS and CDR2 YFSETQ come from the germline V gene. The CDR3: CASSHPGSREQYF. DNA for the CDR3: TGCGCCAGCAGCCACCCGGGGAGTCGCGAGCAGTACTTC.

The sample holds one count of this clone. V is TRBV4-2 and J is TRBJ1-1, with D perhaps matching TRBD1 (6 bases). CDR1 is LGHNA and CDR2 is YNFKEQ in the germline V gene. The CDR3 consists of 18 residues. V was clipped by 0 bases and J by 2 bases, with 19 bases between them. CDR3 nucleotides: TGTGCCAGCAGCCAAGATTTAAGCCGTGGGACACCAAACACTGAAGCTTTCTTT. Its protein is CASSQDLSRGTPNTEAFF.

The chain has TRBV2 and TRBJ2-7; 8 nucleotides line up with TRBD1. The length of the CDR3 is 15 residues. Germline lookup yields CDR1 SNHLY and CDR2 FYNNEI. The V gene end was trimmed by 8 bases and the J gene end by 2 bases; junction bases not matched to a gene: 11. The CDR3 nucleotides are TGTGCCAGCTTGCGGGCTTTGACAGGGGCCTACGAGCAGTACTTC. Its translation is CASLRALTGAYEQYF. The full variable domain, with the rest looked up from reference TRBV2 and TRBJ2-7, is EPEVTQTPSHQVTQMGQEVILRCVPISNHLYFYWYRQILGQKVEFLVSFYNNEISEKSEIFDDQFSVERPDGSNFTLKIRSTKLEDSAMYFCASLRALTGAYEQYFGPGTRLTVT.

The V and J genes are TRBV6-2 or TRBV6-3 and TRBJ1-2, with a weak D call TRBD1 (6 bases). This CDR3 has 15 residues. V was shortened by 0 bases and J by 4 bases, with 12 bases between the two germline ends. Germline V gene data show CDR1 as MNHEY and CDR2 as SVGEGT. The CDR3 loop reads CASSYSDRSLYGYTF. The CDR3 DNA follows: TGTGCCAGCAGTTACTCCGACAGGAGCCTCTATGGCTACACCTTC.

This clone is medium-sized within its sample. This chain joins TRBV7-2 and TRBJ1-2, with 10 nucleotides matching TRBD1. The V segment lost 5 bases and the J segment 1 base; nucleotides outside the gene matches: 13. Germline CDR1 SGHTA, CDR2 FQGNSA. This CDR3 comprises 18 residues. Here the CDR3 reads CASSPRQGAHLFNYGYTF. The CDR3 nucleotides read TGTGCCAGCAGCCCCCGACAGGGGGCTCACCTATTTAACTATGGCTACACCTTC.

This chain joins TRBV2 and TRBJ1-3, with 7 nucleotides matching TRBD1. The CDR3 extends over 16 amino acids. Losses at the gene ends were 3 bases for V and 5 bases for J; bases not matched to a gene: 10. Germline CDR1 and CDR2: SNHLY and FYNNEI. CDR3 residues: CASSERGQGTRNTIYF. CDR3 DNA: TGTGCCAGCAGTGAGAGGGGGCAGGGGACAAGAAACACCATATATTTT.

The chain carries TRBV18 and TRBJ2-5; no clear D gene. Germline CDR1 is KGHSH and CDR2 is LQKENI. Trimming took 6 bases from V and 5 from J, leaving 7 bases between them. This CDR3 is 11 amino acids long. The CDR3 loop reads CASSDGETQYF. CDR3 coding DNA: TGTGCCAGCTCGGACGGGGAGACCCAGTACTTC.

The chain uses TRBV5-5 and TRBJ1-3; D is unclear. There are 15 residues in the CDR3. Per germline, CDR1 SGHKS and CDR2 YYEKEE (reference sequence). The V end was cut by 0 bases, the J end by 1 base, with 8 bases between. The CDR3 loop reads CASSLDSGSGNTIYF. CDR3 DNA: TGTGCCAGCAGCTTGGACTCGGGATCTGGAAACACCATATATTTT. Combining the CDR3 with reference TRBV5-5 and TRBJ1-3 gives the whole variable domain DAGVTQSPTHLIKTRGQQVTLRCSPISGHKSVSWYQQVLGQGPQFIFQYYEKEERGRGNFPDRFSARQFPNYSSELNVNALLLGDSALYLCASSLDSGSGNTIYFGEGSWLTVV.

Here the CDR3 reads CASSPRTGNEKLFF. The CDR3 bases are TGTGCCAGCAGCCCCCGGACAGGGAATGAAAAACTGTTTTTT. The V and J genes are TRBV7-9 and TRBJ1-4, with 8 positions matching TRBD1. Unmatched junction bases numbered 4, after V lost 5 bases and J lost 5 bases. CDR1 and CDR2 (germline): SEHNR, FQNEAQ (reference sequence). The CDR3 covers 14 residues.

The CDR3 reads CASSFGPWETQYF. The CDR3 DNA reads as TGTGCCAGCAGCTTTGGCCCGTGGGAGACCCAGTACTTC. The chain carries TRBV7-2 and TRBJ2-5; D uncertain. The CDR3 runs 13 residues. Between the trimmed V and J ends, which lost 3 bases and 5 bases, there was a span of 10 bases. CDR1 and CDR2 from the germline V gene are SGHTA and FQGNSA.

This chain links TRBV2 with TRBJ1-2; 7 positions agree with TRBD1. The CDR3 is 14 amino acids. The V and J ends lost 5 bases and 8 bases, in that order; junction bases with no gene match: 11. Germline V gives CDR1 SNHLY, CDR2 FYNNEI. CDR3 loop: CASSPDREARGYTF. As DNA, the CDR3 is TGTGCCAGCAGTCCCGACAGGGAGGCGCGGGGCTACACCTTC.

This clone came up once. The chain couples TRBV4-1 to TRBJ1-2; D is uncertain. V dropped 2 bases and J dropped 7 bases, with 17 bases sitting between them. The CDR3 consists of 15 residues. Germline-derived CDR1 and CDR2 are MGHRA and YSYEKL. The CDR3 reads CASSQIGRSEVGYTF. CDR3 DNA: TGCGCCAGCAGCCAAATAGGACGATCAGAGGTTGGCTACACCTTC.

The J gene is TRBJ2-3, the V gene TRBV15, with 7 nucleotides matching TRBD1. The V and J ends lost 3 bases and 0 bases, in that order; junction bases with no gene match: 6. CDR1 and CDR2 (germline): LNHNV, YYDKDF (reference sequence). This CDR3 is 16 amino acids long. CDR3 sequence reads: CATSRSPGGSTDTQYF. In DNA form, the CDR3 reads TGTGCCACCAGCAGGTCCCCAGGGGGTAGCACAGATACGCAGTATTTT.